The clone carrying this T cell receptor (beta chain) was seen many times. Its matching antigen is unknown. This CDR3 spans 13 amino acids. V dropped 1 base and J dropped 7 bases, with 9 bases sitting between them. The germline V gene encodes CDR1 LGHNA and CDR2 YSLEER. TCRdb reanalysed the 5' RACE reads using MiXCR and keeps one entry per CDR3 protein. The table records about 120,000 distinct CDR3 sequences, roughly 6.8% of them present only once. The data are from a study of T cells after yellow fever vaccination. Study-level background: Those fractions that held only low numbers of cells were prepared using the SMART-Seq v4 Ultra Low Input RNA kit. Whole-study results and caveats: It was the secondary response that reached its peak faster, day 5 versus 15, but it was weaker.

The chain uses TRBV4-3 and TRBJ2-3; maybe TRBD2 (5 bases). Sequences were derived from CD4+ T cells sorted from PBMCs, sampled roughly 46 days after the first yellow fever vaccination. The source of this sequence is a man aged 18 to 35 who received the YFV17D yellow fever vaccine. The CDR3 reads CASSQAGKNTQYF. The CDR3 DNA sequence: TGCGCCAGCAGCCAAGCGGGGAAGAATACGCAGTATTTT.